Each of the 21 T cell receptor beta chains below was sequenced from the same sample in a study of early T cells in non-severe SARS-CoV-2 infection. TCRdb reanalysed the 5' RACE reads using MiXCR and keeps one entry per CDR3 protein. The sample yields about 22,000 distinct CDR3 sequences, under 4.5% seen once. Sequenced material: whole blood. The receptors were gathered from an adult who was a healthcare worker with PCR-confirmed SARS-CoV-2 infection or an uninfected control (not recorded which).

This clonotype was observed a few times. CDR3 protein: CASSQEGSGGADTQYF. The CDR3 coding sequence is TGCGCCAGCAGCCAAGAGGGGTCGGGGGGTGCAGATACGCAGTATTTT. This sequence joins TRBV4-3 and TRBJ2-3; TRBD2 aligns across 7 bases. CDR3 length: 16 residues. V lost 0 bases to trimming and J lost 4 bases; unmatched junction nucleotides: 7. Looked up from germline, CDR1 is LGHNA and CDR2 is YSLEER.

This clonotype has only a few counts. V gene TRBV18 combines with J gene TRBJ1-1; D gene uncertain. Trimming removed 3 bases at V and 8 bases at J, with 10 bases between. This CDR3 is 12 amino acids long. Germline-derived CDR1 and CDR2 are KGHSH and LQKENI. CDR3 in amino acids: CASSPTVEEAFF. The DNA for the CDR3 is TGTGCCAGCTCACCCACCGTCGAGGAAGCTTTCTTT.

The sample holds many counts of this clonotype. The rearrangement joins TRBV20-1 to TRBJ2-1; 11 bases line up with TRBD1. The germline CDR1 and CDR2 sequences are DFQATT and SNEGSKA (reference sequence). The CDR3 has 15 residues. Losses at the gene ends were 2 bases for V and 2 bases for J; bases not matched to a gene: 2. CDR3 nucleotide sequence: TGCAGTGCTAGACTGGGACAGGGGGCCTACAATGAGCAGTTCTTC. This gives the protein CSARLGQGAYNEQFF.

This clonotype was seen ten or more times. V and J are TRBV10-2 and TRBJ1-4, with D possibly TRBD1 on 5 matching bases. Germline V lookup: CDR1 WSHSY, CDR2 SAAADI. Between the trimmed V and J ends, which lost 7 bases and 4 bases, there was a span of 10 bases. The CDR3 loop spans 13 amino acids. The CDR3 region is CASKETVNEKLFF. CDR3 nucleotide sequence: TGCGCCAGCAAGGAGACAGTTAATGAAAAACTGTTTTTT.

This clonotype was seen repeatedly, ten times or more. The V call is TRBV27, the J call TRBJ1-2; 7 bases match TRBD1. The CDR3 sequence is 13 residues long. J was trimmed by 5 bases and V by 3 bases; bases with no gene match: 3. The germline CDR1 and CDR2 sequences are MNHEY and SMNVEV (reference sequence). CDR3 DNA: TGTGCCAGCAGTTTTCCAGGGGGGTATGGCTACACCTTC. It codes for CASSFPGGYGYTF.

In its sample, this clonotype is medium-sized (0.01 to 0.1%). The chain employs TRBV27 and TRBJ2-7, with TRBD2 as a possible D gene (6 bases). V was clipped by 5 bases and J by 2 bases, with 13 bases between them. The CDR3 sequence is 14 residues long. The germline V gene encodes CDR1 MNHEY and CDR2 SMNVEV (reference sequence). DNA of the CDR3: TGTGCCAGCAGTGCGTCGGGGGAAACCTACGAGCAGTACTTC. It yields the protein CASSASGETYEQYF.

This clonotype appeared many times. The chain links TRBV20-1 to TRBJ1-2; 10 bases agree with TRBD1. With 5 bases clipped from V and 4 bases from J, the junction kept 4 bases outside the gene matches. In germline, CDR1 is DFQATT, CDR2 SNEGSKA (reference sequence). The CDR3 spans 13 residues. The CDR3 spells CSAPGQGFYGYTF. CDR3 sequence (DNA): TGCAGTGCTCCGGGACAGGGGTTCTATGGCTACACCTTC.

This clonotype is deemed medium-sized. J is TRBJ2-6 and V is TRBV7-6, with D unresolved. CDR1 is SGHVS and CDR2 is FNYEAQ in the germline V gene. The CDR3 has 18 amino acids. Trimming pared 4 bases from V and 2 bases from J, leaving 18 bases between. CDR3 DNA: TGTGCCAGCAGCTCCATCCGGACGAATACGACTGGGGCCAACGTCCTGACTTTC. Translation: CASSSIRTNTTGANVLTF.

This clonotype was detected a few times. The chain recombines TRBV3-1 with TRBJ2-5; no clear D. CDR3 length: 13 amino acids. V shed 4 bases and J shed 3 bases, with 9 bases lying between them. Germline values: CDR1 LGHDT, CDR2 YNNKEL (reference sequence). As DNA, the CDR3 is TGTGCCAGCAGCCCTATTTGGAAAGAGACCCAGTACTTC. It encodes CASSPIWKETQYF.

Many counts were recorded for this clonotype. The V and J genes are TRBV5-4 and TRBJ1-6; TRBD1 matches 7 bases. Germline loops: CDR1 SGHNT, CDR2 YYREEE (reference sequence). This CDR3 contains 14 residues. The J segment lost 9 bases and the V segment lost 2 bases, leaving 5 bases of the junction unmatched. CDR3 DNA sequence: TGTGCCAGCAGCTTCGACAGGGTGGGTTCACCCCTCCACTTT. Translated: CASSFDRVGSPLHF.

CDR3 sequence: CASSWGTSYEQYF. The CDR3 coding sequence is TGTGCCAGCAGCTGGGGTACCAGTTACGAGCAGTACTTC. This sequence joins TRBV5-4 and TRBJ2-7; D ambiguous. This CDR3 region has 13 residues. CDR1 is SGHNT and CDR2 is YYREEE in the germline V gene (reference sequence). Trimming stripped 3 bases from V and 4 bases from J, with 11 bases between.

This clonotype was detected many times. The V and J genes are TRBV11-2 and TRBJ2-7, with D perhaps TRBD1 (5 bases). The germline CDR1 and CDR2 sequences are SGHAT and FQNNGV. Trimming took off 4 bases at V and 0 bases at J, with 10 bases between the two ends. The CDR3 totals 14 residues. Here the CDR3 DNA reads TGTGCCAGCAGCTCCTTCAGGGTCTCCTACGAGCAGTACTTC. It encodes CASSSFRVSYEQYF.

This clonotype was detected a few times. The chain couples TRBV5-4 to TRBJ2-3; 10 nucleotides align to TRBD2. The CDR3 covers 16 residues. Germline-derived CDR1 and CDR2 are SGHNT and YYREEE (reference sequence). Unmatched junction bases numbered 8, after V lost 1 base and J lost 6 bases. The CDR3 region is CASSLRPLAGTDTQYF. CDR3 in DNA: TGTGCCAGCAGCTTGAGGCCACTAGCGGGGACGGATACGCAGTATTTT.

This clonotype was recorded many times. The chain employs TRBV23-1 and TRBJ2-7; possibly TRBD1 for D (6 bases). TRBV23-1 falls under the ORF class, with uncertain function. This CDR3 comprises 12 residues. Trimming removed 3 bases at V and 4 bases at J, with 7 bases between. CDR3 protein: CASSHRGYEQYF. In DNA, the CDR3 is TGCGCCAGCAGTCACAGGGGTTACGAGCAGTACTTC.

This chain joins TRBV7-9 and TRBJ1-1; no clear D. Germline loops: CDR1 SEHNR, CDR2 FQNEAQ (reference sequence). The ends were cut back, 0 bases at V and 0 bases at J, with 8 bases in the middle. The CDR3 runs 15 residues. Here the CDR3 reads CASSLAVGLNTEAFF. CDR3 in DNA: TGTGCCAGCAGCTTAGCGGTAGGGTTGAACACTGAAGCTTTCTTT.

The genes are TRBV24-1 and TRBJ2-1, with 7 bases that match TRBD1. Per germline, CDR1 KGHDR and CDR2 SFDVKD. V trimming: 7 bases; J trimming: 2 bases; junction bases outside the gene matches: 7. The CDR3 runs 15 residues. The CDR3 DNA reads TGTGCCACCAGCTCCCGGGACAGTACCTACAATGAGCAGTTCTTC. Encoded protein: CATSSRDSTYNEQFF.

Here the CDR3 reads CASSKRSRAPWVRRYF. For the CDR3, the DNA is TGTGCCAGCAGCAAACGGTCCCGCGCGCCGTGGGTGCGCAGGTACTTC. The chain carries TRBV21-1 and TRBJ2-5; TRBD1 was called by the table and not checked on the DNA. TRBV21-1 is a known pseudogene. This CDR3 contains 16 residues.

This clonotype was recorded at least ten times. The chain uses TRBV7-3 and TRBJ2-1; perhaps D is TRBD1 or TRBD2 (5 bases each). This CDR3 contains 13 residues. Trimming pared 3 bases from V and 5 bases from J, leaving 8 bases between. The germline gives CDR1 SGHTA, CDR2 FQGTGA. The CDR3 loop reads CASSFGTHNEQFF. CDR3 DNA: TGTGCCAGCAGCTTTGGGACCCACAATGAGCAGTTCTTC. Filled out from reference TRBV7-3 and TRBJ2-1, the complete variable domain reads GAGVSQTPSNKVTEKGKYVELRCDPISGHTALYWYRQSLGQGPEFLIYFQGTGAADDSGLPNDRFFAVRPEGSVSTLKIQRTERGDSAVYLCASSFGTHNEQFFGPGTRLTVL.

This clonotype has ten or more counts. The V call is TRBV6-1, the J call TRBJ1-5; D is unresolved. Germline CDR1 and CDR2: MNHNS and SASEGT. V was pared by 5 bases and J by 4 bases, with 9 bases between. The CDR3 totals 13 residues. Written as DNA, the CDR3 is TGTGCCAGCAGTCTTGAGGAGAATCAGCCCCAGCATTTT. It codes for CASSLEENQPQHF.

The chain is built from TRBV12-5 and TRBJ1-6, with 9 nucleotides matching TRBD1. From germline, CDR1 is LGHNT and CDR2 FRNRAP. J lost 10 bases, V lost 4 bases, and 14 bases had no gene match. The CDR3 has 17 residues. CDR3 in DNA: TGTGCTAGTGGTTCTCTGACAGGGGGACTATGGTACTCACCCCTCCACTTT. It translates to CASGSLTGGLWYSPLHF.

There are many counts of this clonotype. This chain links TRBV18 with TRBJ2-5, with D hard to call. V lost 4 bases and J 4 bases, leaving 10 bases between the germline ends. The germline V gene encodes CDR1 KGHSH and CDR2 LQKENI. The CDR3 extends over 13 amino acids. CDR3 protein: CASSQYGVETQYF. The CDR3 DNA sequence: TGTGCCAGCTCACAGTACGGTGTAGAGACCCAGTACTTC.